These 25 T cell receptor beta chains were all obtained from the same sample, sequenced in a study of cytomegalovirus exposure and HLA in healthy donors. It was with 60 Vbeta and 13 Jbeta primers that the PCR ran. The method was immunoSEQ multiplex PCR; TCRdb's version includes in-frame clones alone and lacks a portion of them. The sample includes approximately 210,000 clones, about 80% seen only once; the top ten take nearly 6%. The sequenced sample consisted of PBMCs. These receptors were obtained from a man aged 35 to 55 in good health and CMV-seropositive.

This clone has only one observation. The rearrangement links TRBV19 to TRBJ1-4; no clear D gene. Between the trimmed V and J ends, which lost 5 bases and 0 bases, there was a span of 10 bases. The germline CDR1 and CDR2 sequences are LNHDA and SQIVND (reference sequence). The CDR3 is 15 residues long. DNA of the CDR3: TGTGCCAGTAGTCCTGGACTGACAACTAATGAAAAACTGTTTTTT. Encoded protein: CASSPGLTTNEKLFF.

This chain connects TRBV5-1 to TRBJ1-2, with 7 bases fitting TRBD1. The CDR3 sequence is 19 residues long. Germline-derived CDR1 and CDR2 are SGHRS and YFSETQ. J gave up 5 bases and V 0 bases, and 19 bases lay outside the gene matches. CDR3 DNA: TGCGCCAGCAGCTTGGTCATCGGGGCAGGGGGAGCTTCGGGGTATGGCTACACCTTC. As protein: CASSLVIGAGGASGYGYTF.

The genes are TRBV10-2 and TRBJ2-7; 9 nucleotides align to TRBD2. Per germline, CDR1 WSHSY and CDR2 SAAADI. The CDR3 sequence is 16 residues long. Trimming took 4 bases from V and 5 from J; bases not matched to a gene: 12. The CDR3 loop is CASSGTSTSGRDEQYV. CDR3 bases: TGCGCCAGCAGTGGGACGTCGACTAGCGGCAGGGACGAGCAGTACGTC.

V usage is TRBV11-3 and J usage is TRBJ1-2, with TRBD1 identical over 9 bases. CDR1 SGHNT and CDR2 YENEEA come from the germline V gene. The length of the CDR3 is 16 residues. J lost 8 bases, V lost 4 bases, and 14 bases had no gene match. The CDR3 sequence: CASSSPSPGQGGGYTF. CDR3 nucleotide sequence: TGTGCCAGCAGCTCCCCCTCACCGGGACAGGGAGGCGGCTACACCTTC. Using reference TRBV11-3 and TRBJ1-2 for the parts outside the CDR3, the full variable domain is EAGVVQSPRYKIIEKKQPVAFWCNPISGHNTLYWYLQNLGQGPELLIRYENEEAVDDSQLPKDRFSAERLKGVDSTLKIQPAELGDSAVYLCASSSPSPGQGGGYTFGSGTRLTVV.

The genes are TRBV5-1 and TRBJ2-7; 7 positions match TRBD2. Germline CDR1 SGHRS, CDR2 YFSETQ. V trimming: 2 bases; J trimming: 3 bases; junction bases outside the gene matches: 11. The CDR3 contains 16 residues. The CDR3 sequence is CASSFVPTGGYYEQYV. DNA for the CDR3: TGCGCCAGCAGCTTTGTCCCAACGGGGGGATACTACGAGCAGTACGTC.

The CDR3 loop is CASSRDRGPDSNQPQHF. The CDR3 coding sequence is TGTGCCAGTAGCAGGGACAGGGGGCCGGATAGCAATCAGCCCCAGCATTTT. V gene TRBV19 combines with J gene TRBJ1-5; 12 bases match TRBD1. This CDR3 spans 17 amino acids. J lost 0 bases, V lost 6 bases, and 6 bases had no gene match. Germline CDR1 is LNHDA and CDR2 is SQIVND (reference sequence).

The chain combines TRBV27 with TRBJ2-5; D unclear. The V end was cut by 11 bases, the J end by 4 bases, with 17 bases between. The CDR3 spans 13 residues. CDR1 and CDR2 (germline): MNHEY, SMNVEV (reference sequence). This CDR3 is CACRLVGSETQYF. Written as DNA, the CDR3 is TGTGCCTGCCGGCTAGTGGGTTCAGAGACCCAGTACTTC.

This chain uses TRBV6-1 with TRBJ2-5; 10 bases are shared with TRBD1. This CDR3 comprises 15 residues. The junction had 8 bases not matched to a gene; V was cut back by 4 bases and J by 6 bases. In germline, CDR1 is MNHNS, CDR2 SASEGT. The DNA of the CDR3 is TGTGCCAGCAGTGTTGACAGGGGGCAGCGGCAGACCCAGTACTTC. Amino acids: CASSVDRGQRQTQYF.

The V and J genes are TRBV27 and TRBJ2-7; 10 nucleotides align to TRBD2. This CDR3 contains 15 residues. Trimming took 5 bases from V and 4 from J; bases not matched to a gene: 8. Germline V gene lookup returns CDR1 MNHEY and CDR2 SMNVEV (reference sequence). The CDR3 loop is CASSLALAGVYEQYF. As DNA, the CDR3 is TGTGCCAGCAGTCTTGCGCTAGCGGGAGTTTACGAGCAGTACTTC.

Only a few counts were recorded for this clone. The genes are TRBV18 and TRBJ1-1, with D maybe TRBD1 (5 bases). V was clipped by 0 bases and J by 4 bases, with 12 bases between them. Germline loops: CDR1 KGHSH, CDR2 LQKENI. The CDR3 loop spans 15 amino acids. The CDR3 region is CASSPPRAGFTEAFF. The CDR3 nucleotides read TGTGCCAGCTCACCACCTAGGGCAGGGTTCACTGAAGCTTTCTTT. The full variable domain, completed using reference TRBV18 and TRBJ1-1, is NAGVMQNPRHLVRRRGQEARLRCSPMKGHSHVYWYRQLPEEGLKFMVYLQKENIIDESGMPKERFSAEFPKEGPSILRIQQVVRGDSAAYFCASSPPRAGFTEAFFGQGTRLTVV.

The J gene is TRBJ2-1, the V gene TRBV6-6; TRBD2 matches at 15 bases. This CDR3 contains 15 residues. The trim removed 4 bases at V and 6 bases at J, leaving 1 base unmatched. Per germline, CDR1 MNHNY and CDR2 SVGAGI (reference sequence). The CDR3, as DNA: TGTGCCAGCAGTTCGGGACTAGCGGGAGGCAATGAGCAGTTCTTC. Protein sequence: CASSSGLAGGNEQFF.

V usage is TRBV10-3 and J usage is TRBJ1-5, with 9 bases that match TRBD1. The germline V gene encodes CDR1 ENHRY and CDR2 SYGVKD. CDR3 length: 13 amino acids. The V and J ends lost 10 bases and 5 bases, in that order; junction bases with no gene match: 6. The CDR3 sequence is CANGDREDQPQHF. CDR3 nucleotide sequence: TGTGCCAATGGGGACAGGGAGGATCAGCCCCAGCATTTT.

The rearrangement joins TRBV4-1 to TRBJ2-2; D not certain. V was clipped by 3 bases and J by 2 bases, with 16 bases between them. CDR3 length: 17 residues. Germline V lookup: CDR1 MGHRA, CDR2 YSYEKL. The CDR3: CASSHIISVSNTGELFF. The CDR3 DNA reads TGCGCCAGCAGCCACATAATCAGCGTATCTAACACCGGGGAGCTGTTTTTT.

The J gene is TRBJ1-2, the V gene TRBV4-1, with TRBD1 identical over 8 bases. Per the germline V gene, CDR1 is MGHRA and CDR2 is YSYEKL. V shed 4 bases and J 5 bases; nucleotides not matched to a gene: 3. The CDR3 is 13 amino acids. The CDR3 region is CASSPTGGYGYTF. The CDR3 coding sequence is TGCGCCAGCAGCCCTACAGGGGGATATGGCTACACCTTC.

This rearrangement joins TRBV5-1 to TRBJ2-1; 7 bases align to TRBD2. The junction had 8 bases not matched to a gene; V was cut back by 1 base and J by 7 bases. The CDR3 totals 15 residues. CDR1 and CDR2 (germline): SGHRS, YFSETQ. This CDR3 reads CASSLSAGEVNEQFF. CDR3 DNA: TGCGCCAGCAGCTTGTCTGCGGGAGAAGTAAATGAGCAGTTCTTC.

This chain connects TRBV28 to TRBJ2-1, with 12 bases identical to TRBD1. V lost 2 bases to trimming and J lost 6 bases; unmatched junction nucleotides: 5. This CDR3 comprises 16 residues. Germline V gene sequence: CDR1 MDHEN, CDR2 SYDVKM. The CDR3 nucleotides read TGTGCCAGCAGTTTAGAGGGACAGGGGGCCGGCAATGAGCAGTTCTTC. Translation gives CASSLEGQGAGNEQFF.

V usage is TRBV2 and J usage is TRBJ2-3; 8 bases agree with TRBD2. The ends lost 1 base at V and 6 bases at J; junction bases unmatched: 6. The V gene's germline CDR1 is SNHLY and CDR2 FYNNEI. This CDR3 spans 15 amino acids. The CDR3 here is CASSEGSGSRDTQYF. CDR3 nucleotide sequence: TGTGCCAGCAGTGAAGGCAGCGGGAGTCGGGATACGCAGTATTTT.

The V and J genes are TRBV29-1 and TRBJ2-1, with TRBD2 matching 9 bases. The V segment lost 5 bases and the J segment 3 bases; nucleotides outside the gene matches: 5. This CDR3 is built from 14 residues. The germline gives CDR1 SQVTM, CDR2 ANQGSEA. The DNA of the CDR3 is TGCAGCGTTACCGGACTAGCGCTCTACAATGAGCAGTTCTTC. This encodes CSVTGLALYNEQFF.

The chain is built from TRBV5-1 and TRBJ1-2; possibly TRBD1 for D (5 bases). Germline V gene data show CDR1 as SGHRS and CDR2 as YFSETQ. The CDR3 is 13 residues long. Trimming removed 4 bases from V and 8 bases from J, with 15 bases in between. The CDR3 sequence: CASSRGGDKGYTF. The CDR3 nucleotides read TGCGCCAGCAGCCGGGGGGGAGATAAGGGCTACACCTTC.

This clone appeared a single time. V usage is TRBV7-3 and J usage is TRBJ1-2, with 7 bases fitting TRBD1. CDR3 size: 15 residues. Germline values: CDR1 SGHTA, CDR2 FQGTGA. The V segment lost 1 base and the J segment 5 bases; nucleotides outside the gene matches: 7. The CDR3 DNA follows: TGTGCCAGCAGCTTAAGACAGGGAGGAAAATATGGCTACACCTTC. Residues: CASSLRQGGKYGYTF.

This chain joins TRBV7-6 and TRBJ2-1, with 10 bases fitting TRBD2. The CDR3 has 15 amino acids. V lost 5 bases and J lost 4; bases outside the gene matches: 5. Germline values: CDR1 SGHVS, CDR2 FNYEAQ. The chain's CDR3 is CASSEGLAIYNEQFF. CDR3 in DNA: TGTGCCAGCAGCGAGGGACTAGCGATTTACAATGAGCAGTTCTTC.

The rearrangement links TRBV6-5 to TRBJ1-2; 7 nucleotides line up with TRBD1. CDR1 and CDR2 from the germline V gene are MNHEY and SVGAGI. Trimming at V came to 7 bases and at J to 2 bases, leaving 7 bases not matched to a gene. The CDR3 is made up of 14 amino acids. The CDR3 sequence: CASMHMTGNYGYTF. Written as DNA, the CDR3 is TGTGCCAGCATGCATATGACAGGGAACTATGGCTACACCTTC.

CDR3 amino acids: CASSSFAAFKGYTF. CDR3 DNA: TGTGCCAGCAGCTCCTTTGCAGCGTTTAAAGGCTACACCTTC. V gene TRBV7-9 combines with J gene TRBJ1-2; D ambiguous. Trimming shortened V by 4 bases and J by 8 bases, and 17 bases separated the two germline ends. CDR3 length: 14 residues. Germline V CDR1 and CDR2: SEHNR, FQNEAQ (reference sequence).

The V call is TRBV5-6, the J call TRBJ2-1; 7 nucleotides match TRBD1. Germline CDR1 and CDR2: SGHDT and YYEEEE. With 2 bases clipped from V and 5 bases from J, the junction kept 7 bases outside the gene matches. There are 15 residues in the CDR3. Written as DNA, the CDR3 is TGTGCCAGCAGCTTTGCTGGGACAGTCCACAATGAGCAGTTCTTC. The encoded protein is CASSFAGTVHNEQFF. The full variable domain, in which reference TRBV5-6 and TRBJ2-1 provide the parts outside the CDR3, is DAGVTQSPTHLIKTRGQQVTLRCSPKSGHDTVSWYQQALGQGPQFIFQYYEEEERQRGNFPDRFSGHQFPNYSSELNVNALLLGDSALYLCASSFAGTVHNEQFFGPGTRLTVL.

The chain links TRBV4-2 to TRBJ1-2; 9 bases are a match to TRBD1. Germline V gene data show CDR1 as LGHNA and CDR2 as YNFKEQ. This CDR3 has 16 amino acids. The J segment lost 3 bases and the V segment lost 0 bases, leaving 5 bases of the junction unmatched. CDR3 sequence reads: CASSQDRDRAYYGYTF. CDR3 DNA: TGTGCCAGCAGCCAAGATAGGGACAGGGCCTACTATGGCTACACCTTC.